A selection of T cell receptor beta chains follows, all from one sample in a study of T cell responses to AZD1222 COVID-19 vaccine. Some clones are missing from TCRdb's copy, which holds only in-frame ones; the method was immunoSEQ multiplex PCR. The sample includes some 140,000 clones, 85% to 90% of them seen just once. The sequences come from peripheral blood, collected on day 0 of AZD1222 vaccination. Receptors originate from an adult in good health. Each CDR3 is given without its conserved first and last residue. Fields, in order: V gene, clone size, J gene, CDR3 protein. Some rows mark clone size as missing; the rest say once, few, many or name a class of expanded clone.

>TRBV5-1|.|TRBJ2-7
ASSSGGGTPYYEQY
>TRBV5-1|.|TRBJ2-1
ASSAEAGAVHNEQF
>TRBV28|.|TRBJ1-3
ASGSGNTIY
>TRBV29-1|.|TRBJ2-6
SVEDASGANVLT
>TRBV30|once|TRBJ2-2
AWTRLNTNTGELF
>TRBV20-1|.|TRBJ1-1
SADRGTEAF
>TRBV18|.|TRBJ1-4
ASSHNRVFNEKLF
>TRBV28|.|TRBJ1-1
ASSLRTGFMNTEAF
>TRBV5-1|.|TRBJ1-4
ASSLESTNEKLF
>TRBV25-1|.|TRBJ2-7
ASSGLSFYEQY
>TRBV11-3|once|TRBJ1-2
ASSLKVDYGYT
>TRBV10-3|.|TRBJ2-3
AIKWGPTGETDTQY
>TRBV30|.|TRBJ2-5
ACLGAGGQLETQY
>TRBV3-1/TRBV3-2|.|TRBJ2-1
ASSHRIGTPASYNEQF
>TRBV30|.|TRBJ2-7
AWRGNYEQY
>TRBV28|.|TRBJ2-7
ASDRGSEQY
>TRBV15|.|TRBJ1-6
ATSLAQSSYNSPLH
>TRBV6-6|.|TRBJ1-5
ASSYWDNLREPQH
>TRBV5-5|.|TRBJ2-7
ASSLDRGPYEQY
>TRBV7-9|few|TRBJ2-1
ASSFAKLAGVHNEQF
>TRBV7-3|.|TRBJ2-7
ASSLAGGSYEQY
>TRBV2|.|TRBJ2-1
ASNMRTGPNNEQF
>TRBV6-5|.|TRBJ2-1
ASRLAGGSYNEQF
>TRBV28|.|TRBJ1-5
ASEQVNQPQH
>TRBV4-3|many|TRBJ1-5
ASSQDLEGGGQPQH
>TRBV7-6|.|TRBJ2-6
ASSLTPRGPGSGANVLT
>TRBV5-6|.|TRBJ2-5
ASSSGTGRETQY
>TRBV25-1|few|TRBJ2-7
ASSDRDPYEQY
>TRBV5-1|.|TRBJ1-2
ASSPNKGSNYGYT
>TRBV4-3|.|TRBJ2-7
ASSHNAQPSIYEQY
>TRBV11-3|.|TRBJ2-1
ASSLDRLDSEQF
>TRBV13|.|TRBJ2-7
ASSLGSLLHGPEQY
>TRBV14|.|TRBJ2-1
ASSQDIRGSYNEQF
>TRBV5-1|.|TRBJ2-3
ASSLRGSNMDTQY
>TRBV7-9|.|TRBJ1-5
ASSIGQGHGSLNQPQH
>TRBV21-1|.|TRBJ2-7
ASSKGCAGRDYEQY
>TRBV7-8|once|TRBJ2-7
ASSLLSPAYEQY
>TRBV3-1/TRBV3-2|.|TRBJ1-2
ASSQGGYGYT
>TRBV4-3|.|TRBJ2-1
ASSQLAGQGNNEQF
>TRBV15|.|TRBJ2-6
ATSRGGGTGLVVLT
>TRBV6-6|.|TRBJ1-1
ASSYVGVEAF
>TRBV29-1|.|TRBJ2-1
SVRQGFYNEQF
>TRBV19|.|TRBJ1-4
ASKPGQANEKLF
>TRBV7-2|.|TRBJ1-3
ASSFPTGLGNTIY
>TRBV7-2|.|TRBJ2-1
ASSLADGNEQF
>TRBV7-2|.|TRBJ2-2
ASSLTSGNTGELF
>TRBV6-2/TRBV6-3|few|TRBJ1-1
ASSYIQKQAF
>TRBV12-3/TRBV12-4|.|TRBJ2-2
ASKAGASGELF
>TRBV4-3|.|TRBJ1-5
ASSQEGGQPQH